Listed below are T cell receptor beta chains from one sample, sequenced in a study of shared clonotypes between healthy human individuals. Sequencing was performed with immunoSEQ multiplex PCR; in TCRdb, only in-frame clones are kept and a portion is missing. In the table there are about 2 million clones, 85% to 95% of which are singletons. Sequences were obtained from naive CD4+ T cells sorted from blood. The receptors were sampled from a man in his late teens or twenties in good health. Both conserved end residues are part of each CDR3. D genes are given only for firm matches. A clone size is listed for some rows: how often the clone was seen (once, few, many), or a class if it is expanded.

TRBV11-2,TRBJ2-2,.,TRBD2,TGTGCCAGCAGCCTAGACCGGACTAGCGGGAGGCTCGACACCGGGGAGCTGTTTTTT,CASSLDRTSGRLDTGELFF
TRBV7-6,TRBJ2-3,.,TRBD1,TGTGCCAGCAGCTTGACAGGGGGAGATACGCAGTATTTT,CASSLTGGDTQYF
TRBV19,TRBJ1-5,once,.,TGTGCCAGTAGTATACAGGGGTACAATCAGCCCCAGCATTTT,CASSIQGYNQPQHF
TRBV6-5,TRBJ2-1,.,TRBD1,TGTGCCAGCAGTTCCCCCTCGGGGACAGACAATGAGCAGTTCTTC,CASSSPSGTDNEQFF
TRBV30,TRBJ1-4,once,.,TGTGCCTGGAGTGTACCAGGCCTTGCAACTAATGAAAAACTGTTTTTT,CAWSVPGLATNEKLFF
TRBV6-1,TRBJ2-7,once,.,TGTGCCAGCAGTGGAGGTGGGAGAAAAAACTCCTACGAGCAGTACTTC,CASSGGGRKNSYEQYF
TRBV4-1,TRBJ1-4,few,.,TGCGCCAGCAGCCAAGATCGGGCAGGAGTTAATGAAAAACTGTTTTTT,CASSQDRAGVNEKLFF
TRBV9,TRBJ1-2,.,.,TGTGCCAGCAGCGTAGTAGCTTATGGCTACACCTTC,CASSVVAYGYTF
TRBV27,TRBJ1-5,.,TRBD1,TGTGCCAGCAGGGCCAAGGGGGCTAATCAGCCCCAGCATTTT,CASRAKGANQPQHF
TRBV5-4,TRBJ1-5,.,.,TGTGCCAGCAGCAGGGATAGCAATCAGCCCCAGCATTTT,CASSRDSNQPQHF
TRBV6-5,TRBJ2-2,.,.,TGTGCCAGCAGTGGAGGGGGGGCCGGGGAGCTGTTTTTT,CASSGGGAGELFF
TRBV19,TRBJ1-6,.,.,TGTGCCAGTAGTCTCGACACCGATTCACCCCTCCACTTT,CASSLDTDSPLHF
TRBV7-2,TRBJ2-5,.,.,TGTGCCAGCAGCGAGCAAGAGACCCAGTACTTC,CASSEQETQYF
TRBV18,TRBJ1-1,.,.,TGTGCCAGCTCACCTAACGCGCAGCCCAGAGGTGAAGCTTTCTTT,CASSPNAQPRGEAFF
TRBV4-2,TRBJ2-7,.,.,TGTGCCAGCAGCCAAGAAGAGGGAAGCTCCTACGAGCAGTACTTC,CASSQEEGSSYEQYF
TRBV7-8,TRBJ2-7,.,.,TGTGCCAGCAGCTTAGACACCCGCTCCTACGAGCAGTACTTC,CASSLDTRSYEQYF
TRBV6-5,TRBJ2-4,.,TRBD1,TGTGCCAGCAGTCCTCTCGACAGGGGCAAAAACATTCAGTACTTC,CASSPLDRGKNIQYF
TRBV6-5,TRBJ2-3,once,.,TGTGCCAGCAAATCTAGCACAGATACGCAGTATTTT,CASKSSTDTQYF
TRBV9,TRBJ2-7,.,.,TGTGCCAGCAGCGGTTCTCAAGGGATCTACGAGCAGTACTTC,CASSGSQGIYEQYF
TRBV5-4,TRBJ1-2,.,.,TGTGCCAGCAGCCAAGATGGGTTTTATCAGATCATAGCTAACTATGGCTACACCTTC,CASSQDGFYQIIANYGYTF
TRBV18,TRBJ1-2,.,.,TGTGCCAGCTCACCACTTAATGCGAACTATGGCTACACCTTC,CASSPLNANYGYTF
TRBV6-5,TRBJ1-5,.,.,TGTGCCAGCAGTTACTCTGGGTATAGCAATCAGCCCCAGCATTTT,CASSYSGYSNQPQHF
TRBV11-2,TRBJ2-1,.,TRBD2,TGTGCCAGCAGCGGGGCCGGGACTACACAGAATGAGCAGTTCTTC,CASSGAGTTQNEQFF
TRBV7-2,TRBJ1-1,.,.,TGTGCCAGCAGCTACTTTGGGGTCGACACTGAAGCTTTCTTT,CASSYFGVDTEAFF
TRBV27,TRBJ1-1,.,.,TGTGCCAGCAGTGGTCAGAAGAACACTGAAGCTTTCTTT,CASSGQKNTEAFF
TRBV6-5,TRBJ1-5,.,.,TGTGCCAGCAGTTACTCGAAGGGGGATAGCAATCAGCCCCAGCATTTT,CASSYSKGDSNQPQHF
TRBV10-3,TRBJ1-2,.,.,TGTCCCCGGGGGGGGGACTATGGCTACACCTTC,CPRGGDYGYTF
TRBV11-2,TRBJ1-3,.,TRBD1,TGTGCCAGCAGCCCCGGACAGGGGGCCGTAGGTGGAAACACCATATATTTT,CASSPGQGAVGGNTIYF
TRBV5-4,TRBJ2-2,.,.,TGTGCCAGCAGCTTCTTACTAGCGAACACCGGGGAGCTGTTTTTT,CASSFLLANTGELFF